This T cell receptor beta chain was captured in a study of graft-versus-host responses after intestinal transplantation. In its sample, this clone was seen once. The target antigen is unknown. Whole-study results and caveats: The highest levels of circulating GvH clones went along with early declines in HvG clones after transplant. Allografts of patients with graft-donor T cell macrochimerism showed high graft-versus-host to host-versus-graft clone ratios.

This CDR3 spans 15 amino acids. V lost 4 bases, J lost 4 bases, and 14 bases lay in between. In germline, CDR1 is MNHEY, CDR2 SMNVEV (reference sequence). Profiling relied on immunoSEQ multiplex PCR, and the TCRdb table lists in-frame clones only, not all of them. The sample has tens of thousands of clones; roughly nine tenths are singletons. V usage is TRBV27 and J usage is TRBJ1-3, with D tentatively TRBD1 (5 bases). The receptor's source is a human donor who received an intestinal transplant. Sequenced material: unstimulated CD8+ T cells sorted from spleen or lymph node cells, taken before intestinal transplant. The CDR3 DNA is TGTGCCAGCAGTTCCCTGGGGGGATCCGGAAACACCATATATTTT. Its protein is CASSSLGGSGNTIYF.